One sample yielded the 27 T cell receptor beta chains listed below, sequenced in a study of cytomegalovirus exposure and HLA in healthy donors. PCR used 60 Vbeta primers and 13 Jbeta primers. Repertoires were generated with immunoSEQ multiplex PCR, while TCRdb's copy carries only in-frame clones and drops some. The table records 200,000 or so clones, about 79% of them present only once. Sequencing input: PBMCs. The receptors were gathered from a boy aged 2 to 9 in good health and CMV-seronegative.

CDR3 region: CASRGTGTYNSPLHF. The DNA for the CDR3 is TGTGCCAGCAGGGGGACAGGGACTTATAATTCACCCCTCCACTTT. The rearrangement links TRBV2 to TRBJ1-6; 9 bases fit TRBD1. There are 15 residues in the CDR3. Germline V gene sequence: CDR1 SNHLY, CDR2 FYNNEI. V dropped 6 bases and J dropped 4; count of bases not matched to a gene: 4.

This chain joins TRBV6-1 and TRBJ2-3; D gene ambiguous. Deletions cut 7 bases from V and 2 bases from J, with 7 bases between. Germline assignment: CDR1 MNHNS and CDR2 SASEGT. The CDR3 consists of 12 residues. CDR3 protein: CASTGYTDTQYF. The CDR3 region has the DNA TGTGCCAGCACAGGTTACACAGATACGCAGTATTTT.

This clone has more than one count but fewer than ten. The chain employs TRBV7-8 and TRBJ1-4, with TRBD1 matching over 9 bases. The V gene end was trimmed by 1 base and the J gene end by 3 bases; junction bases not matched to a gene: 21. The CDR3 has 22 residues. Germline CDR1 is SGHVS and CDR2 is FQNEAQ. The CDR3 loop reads CASSLVPNQWGQGVRANEKLFF. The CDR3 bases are TGTGCCAGCAGCTTAGTCCCCAACCAATGGGGACAGGGCGTGAGGGCTAATGAAAAACTGTTTTTT.

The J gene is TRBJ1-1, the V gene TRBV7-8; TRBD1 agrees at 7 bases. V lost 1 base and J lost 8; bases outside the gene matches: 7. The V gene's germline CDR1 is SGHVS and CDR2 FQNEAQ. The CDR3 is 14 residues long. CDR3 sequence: CASSLGGPGQEAFF. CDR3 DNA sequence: TGTGCCAGCAGCTTAGGTGGTCCGGGACAGGAAGCTTTCTTT.

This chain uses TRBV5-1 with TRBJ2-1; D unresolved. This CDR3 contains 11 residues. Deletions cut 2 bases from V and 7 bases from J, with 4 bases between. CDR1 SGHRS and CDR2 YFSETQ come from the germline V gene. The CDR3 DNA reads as TGCGCCAGCAGCTTCAAAAATGAGCAGTTCTTC. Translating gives CASSFKNEQFF. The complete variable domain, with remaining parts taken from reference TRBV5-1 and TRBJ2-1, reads KAGVTQTPRYLIKTRGQQVTLSCSPISGHRSVSWYQQTPGQGLQFLFEYFSETQRNKGNFPGRFSGRQFSNSRSEMNVSTLELGDSALYLCASSFKNEQFFGPGTRLTVL.

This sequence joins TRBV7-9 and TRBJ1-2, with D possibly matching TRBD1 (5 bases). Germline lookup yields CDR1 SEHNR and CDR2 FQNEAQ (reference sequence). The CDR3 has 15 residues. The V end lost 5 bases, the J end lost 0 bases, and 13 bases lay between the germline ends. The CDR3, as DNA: TGTGCCAGCAGCCAAACGGGGGAGGCTAACTATGGCTACACCTTC. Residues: CASSQTGEANYGYTF.

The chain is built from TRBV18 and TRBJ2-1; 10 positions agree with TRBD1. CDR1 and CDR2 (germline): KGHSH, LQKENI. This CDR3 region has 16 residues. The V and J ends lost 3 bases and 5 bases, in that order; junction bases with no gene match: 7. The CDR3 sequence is CASSPTGTGVNNEQFF. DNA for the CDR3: TGTGCCAGCTCACCGACCGGGACAGGGGTTAACAATGAGCAGTTCTTC.

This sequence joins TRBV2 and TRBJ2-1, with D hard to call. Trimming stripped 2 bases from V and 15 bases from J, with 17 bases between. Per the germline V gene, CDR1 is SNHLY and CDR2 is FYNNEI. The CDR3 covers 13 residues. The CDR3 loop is CASSELEKTPWFF. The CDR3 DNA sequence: TGTGCCAGCAGTGAATTAGAAAAAACCCCTTGGTTCTTC.

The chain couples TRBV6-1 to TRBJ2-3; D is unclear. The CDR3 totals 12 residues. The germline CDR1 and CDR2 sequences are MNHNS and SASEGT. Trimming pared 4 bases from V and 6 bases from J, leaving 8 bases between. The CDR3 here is CASSGRLDTQYF. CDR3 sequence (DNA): TGTGCCAGCAGTGGCAGATTGGATACGCAGTATTTT.

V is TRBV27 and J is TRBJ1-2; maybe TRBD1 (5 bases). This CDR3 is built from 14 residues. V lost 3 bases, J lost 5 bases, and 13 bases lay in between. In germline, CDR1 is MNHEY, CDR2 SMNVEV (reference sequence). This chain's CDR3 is CASSFSGARYGYTF. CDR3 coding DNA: TGTGCCAGCAGTTTTTCTGGGGCTCGGTATGGCTACACCTTC.

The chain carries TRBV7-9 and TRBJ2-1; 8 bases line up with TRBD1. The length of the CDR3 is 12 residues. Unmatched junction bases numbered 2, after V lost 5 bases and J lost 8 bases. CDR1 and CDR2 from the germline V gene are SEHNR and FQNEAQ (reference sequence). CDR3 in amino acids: CASSQTGDEQFF. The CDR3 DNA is TGTGCCAGCAGCCAGACAGGGGATGAGCAGTTCTTC.

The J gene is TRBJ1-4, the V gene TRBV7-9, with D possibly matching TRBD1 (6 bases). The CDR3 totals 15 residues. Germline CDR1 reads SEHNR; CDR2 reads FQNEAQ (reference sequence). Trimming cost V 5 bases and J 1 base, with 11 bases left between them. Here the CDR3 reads CASSVRQETNEKLFF. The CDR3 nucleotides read TGTGCCAGCAGCGTACGACAGGAAACTAATGAAAAACTGTTTTTT.

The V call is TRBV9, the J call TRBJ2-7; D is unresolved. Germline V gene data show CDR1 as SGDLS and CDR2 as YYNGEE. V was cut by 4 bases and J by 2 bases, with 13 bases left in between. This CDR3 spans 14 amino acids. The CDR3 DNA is TGTGCCAGCAGCCTCAGGTCCGGAACCTACGAGCAGTACTTC. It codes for CASSLRSGTYEQYF.

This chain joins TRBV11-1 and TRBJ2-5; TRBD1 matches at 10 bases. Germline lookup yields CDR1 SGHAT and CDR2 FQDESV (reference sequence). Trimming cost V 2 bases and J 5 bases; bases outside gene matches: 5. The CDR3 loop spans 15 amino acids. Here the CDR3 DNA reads TGTGCCAGCAGCTTACGGGACAGGGGTAGCGAGACCCAGTACTTC. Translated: CASSLRDRGSETQYF.

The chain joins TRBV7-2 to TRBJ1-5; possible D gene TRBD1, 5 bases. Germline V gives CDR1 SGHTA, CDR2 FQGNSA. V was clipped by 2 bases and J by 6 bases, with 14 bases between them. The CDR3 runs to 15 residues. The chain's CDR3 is CASSLSGGEGQPQHF. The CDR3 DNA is TGTGCCAGCAGCTTAAGTGGAGGGGAGGGTCAGCCCCAGCATTTT.

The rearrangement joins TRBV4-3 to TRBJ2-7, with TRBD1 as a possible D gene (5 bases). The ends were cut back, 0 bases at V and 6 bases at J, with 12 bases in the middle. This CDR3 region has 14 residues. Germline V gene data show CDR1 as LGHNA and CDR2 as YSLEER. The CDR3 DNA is TGCGCCAGCAGCCAAGATCTAGAAGGGGCCGAGCAGTACTTC. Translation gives CASSQDLEGAEQYF.

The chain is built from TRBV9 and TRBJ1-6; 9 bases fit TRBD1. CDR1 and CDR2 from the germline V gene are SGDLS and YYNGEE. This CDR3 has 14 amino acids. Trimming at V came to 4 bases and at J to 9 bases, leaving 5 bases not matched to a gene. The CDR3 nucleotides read TGTGCCAGCAGCCCGGGACAGGGATCTTCACCCCTCCACTTT. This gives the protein CASSPGQGSSPLHF.

The CDR3 bases are TGTGCCAGCAGCACATTCGACAATGATCATGGCTACACCTTC. This translates into CASSTFDNDHGYTF. This chain connects TRBV11-3 to TRBJ1-2; D is unclear. The germline V gene encodes CDR1 SGHNT and CDR2 YENEEA. V was trimmed by 5 bases and J by 6 bases, leaving 16 bases between them. The CDR3 contains 14 residues.

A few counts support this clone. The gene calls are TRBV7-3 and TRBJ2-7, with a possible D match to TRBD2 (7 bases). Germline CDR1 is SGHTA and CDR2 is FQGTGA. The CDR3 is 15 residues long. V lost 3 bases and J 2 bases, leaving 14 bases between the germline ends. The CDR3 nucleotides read TGTGCCAGCAGCTTGGGCGGGGGCAACCCCTACGAGCAGTACTTC. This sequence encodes CASSLGGGNPYEQYF.

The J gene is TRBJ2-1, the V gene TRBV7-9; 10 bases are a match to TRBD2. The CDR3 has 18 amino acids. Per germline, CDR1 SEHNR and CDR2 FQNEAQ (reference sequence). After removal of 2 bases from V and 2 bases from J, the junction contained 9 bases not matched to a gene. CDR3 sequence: CASSLIPSGGGTYNEQFF. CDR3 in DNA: TGTGCCAGCAGCTTAATCCCTAGCGGGGGTGGCACCTACAATGAGCAGTTCTTC.

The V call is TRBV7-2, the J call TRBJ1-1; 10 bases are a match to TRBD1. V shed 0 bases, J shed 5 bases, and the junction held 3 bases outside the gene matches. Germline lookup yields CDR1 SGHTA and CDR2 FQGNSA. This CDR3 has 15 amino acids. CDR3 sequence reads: CASSLAKGQGTEAFF. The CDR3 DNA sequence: TGTGCCAGCAGCTTAGCTAAGGGACAGGGGACTGAAGCTTTCTTT. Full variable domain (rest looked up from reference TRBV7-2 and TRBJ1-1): GAGVSQSPSNKVTEKGKDVELRCDPISGHTALYWYRQSLGQGLEFLIYFQGNSAPDKSGLPSDRFSAERTGGSVSTLTIQRTQQEDSAVYLCASSLAKGQGTEAFFGQGTRLTVV.

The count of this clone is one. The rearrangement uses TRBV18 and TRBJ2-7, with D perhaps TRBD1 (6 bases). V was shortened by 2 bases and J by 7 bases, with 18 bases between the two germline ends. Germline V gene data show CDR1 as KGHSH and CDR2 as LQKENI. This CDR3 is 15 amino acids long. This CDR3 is CASSPIGPGVSEQYF. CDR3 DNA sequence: TGTGCCAGCTCACCAATCGGGCCAGGGGTTAGTGAGCAGTACTTC.

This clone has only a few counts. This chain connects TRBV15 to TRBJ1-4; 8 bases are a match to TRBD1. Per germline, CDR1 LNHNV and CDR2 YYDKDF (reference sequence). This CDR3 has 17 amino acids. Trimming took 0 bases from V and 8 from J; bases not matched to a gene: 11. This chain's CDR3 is CATSRDASTGVKEKLFF. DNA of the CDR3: TGTGCCACCAGCAGAGATGCCTCGACAGGGGTAAAGGAAAAACTGTTTTTT.

This CDR3 is CASSHKPPRGPSYNEQFF. The DNA of the CDR3 is TGTGCCAGCAGCCACAAACCCCCAAGGGGGCCTTCCTACAATGAGCAGTTCTTC. The rearrangement joins TRBV5-6 to TRBJ2-1; TRBD1 matches at 7 bases. CDR1 and CDR2 from the germline V gene are SGHDT and YYEEEE. V lost 4 bases to trimming and J lost 1 base; unmatched junction nucleotides: 14. CDR3 length: 18 residues.

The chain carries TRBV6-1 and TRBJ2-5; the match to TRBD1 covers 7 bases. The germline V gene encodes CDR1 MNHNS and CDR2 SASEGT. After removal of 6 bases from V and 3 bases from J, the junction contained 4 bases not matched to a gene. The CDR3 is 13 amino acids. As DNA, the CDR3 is TGTGCCAGCAGGGGACAGACTGAAGAGACCCAGTACTTC. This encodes CASRGQTEETQYF.

The CDR3 coding sequence is TGTGCCAGCAGCTCTTATGGGAGGGGTGACCAGCCCCAGCATTTT. It encodes CASSSYGRGDQPQHF. The chain carries TRBV7-8 and TRBJ1-5, with D maybe TRBD1 (5 bases). V lost 4 bases, J lost 7 bases, and 17 bases lay in between. CDR3 size: 15 residues. Germline V lookup: CDR1 SGHVS, CDR2 FQNEAQ.

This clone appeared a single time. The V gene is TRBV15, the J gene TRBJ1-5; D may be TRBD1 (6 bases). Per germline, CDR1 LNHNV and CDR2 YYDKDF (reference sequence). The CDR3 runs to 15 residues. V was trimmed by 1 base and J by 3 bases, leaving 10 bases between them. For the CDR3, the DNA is TGTGCCACCAGCAGAGGGGACACTTCCAATCAGCCCCAGCATTTT. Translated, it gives CATSRGDTSNQPQHF.